This TCR beta chain was observed in a study of cytomegalovirus exposure and HLA in healthy donors. PCR amplification relied on 60 Vbeta primers (plus 13 Jbeta primers). The protocol was immunoSEQ multiplex PCR, while the TCRdb copy is restricted to in-frame clones and leaves out a portion. This sample yields 80,000 or so clones, of which 60% to 80% are seen a single time; roughly 7.2% belongs to the top ten. This CDR3 region has 15 residues. Losses at the gene ends were 6 bases for V and 0 bases for J; bases not matched to a gene: 7. The germline V gene has CDR1 KGHSH and CDR2 LQKENI. Healthy individuals who donated bone marrow served as the donors.

This receptor was taken from a woman between 40 and 55 years old in good health and CMV-seronegative. The chain combines TRBV18 with TRBJ1-2, with 7 nucleotides matching TRBD1. The sample consisted of PBMCs. CDR3 amino acids: CASSTRTGSNYGYTF. Written as DNA, the CDR3 is TGTGCCAGCTCTACCAGGACAGGCTCTAACTATGGCTACACCTTC.